A selection of T cell receptor beta chains follows, all from one sample in a study of T cell changes during pregnancy in multiple sclerosis. The data were produced by immunoSEQ multiplex PCR, yet TCRdb's version contains in-frame clones alone and is incomplete. The data contain 40,000 to 45,000 clones, roughly 94% of them seen just once; the ten biggest clones take up approximately 1.7%. The sample here was peripheral blood, taken in the third trimester of pregnancy. The receptors stem from a female donor with multiple sclerosis, enrolled in a pregnancy study. CDR3s leave out the opening cysteine and the closing phenylalanine or tryptophan. Some rows mark clone size as missing; the rest say once, few, many or name a class of expanded clone.

TRBJ2-7	.	TRBV28	ASSQPGLGSYEQY
TRBJ1-5	.	TRBV6-4	ASSDSTVLLCSNQPQH
TRBJ2-7	.	TRBV6-1	ASSSDRLNSIEQY
TRBJ2-1	once	TRBV19	ASTPTGSDEQF
TRBJ1-1	.	TRBV7-6	ASSLGTGNTEAF
TRBJ2-5	.	TRBV10-3	AISESQGKETQY
TRBJ1-2	.	TRBV5-4	ASSLGDRDSNGYT
TRBJ1-2	.	TRBV7-9	ASSLAREGYT
TRBJ2-5	.	TRBV9	ASSVGTSGRAYETQY
TRBJ2-3	.	TRBV2	ASSPVDTQY
TRBJ2-3	.	TRBV18	ASSPPSRGDTQY
TRBJ2-3	.	TRBV11-3	ASSLAGGARGDTQY
TRBJ1-1	once	TRBV7-2	ASAGGRQNTEAF
TRBJ1-1	.	TRBV2	ATTRGGRQGTEAF
TRBJ2-7	.	TRBV10-1	ASSEGRQGRPSEQY
TRBJ1-6	.	TRBV28	ASSDMGQGRDSPLH
TRBJ1-1	.	TRBV10-3	ASAGETVNTEAF
TRBJ1-2	.	TRBV6-5	ASTGGGYT
TRBJ2-1	.	TRBV28	ASSSGGYNEQF
TRBJ2-5	.	TRBV2	ASRSHLAGQETQY
TRBJ2-7	.	TRBV28	ASSSERLAGVFSYEQY
TRBJ1-6	.	TRBV27	ASSPRDRVYNSPLH
TRBJ2-5	.	TRBV2	ASSEAKIDLETQY
TRBJ2-5	.	TRBV27	ASSSKPSYQETQY
TRBJ1-1	.	TRBV19	ASSMLTGVGSTEAF
TRBJ2-4	.	TRBV14	ASSQDGQVQY
TRBJ1-2	.	TRBV6-6	ASSYPDTSNYGYT
TRBJ1-6	.	TRBV28	ASRQGNNSPLH
TRBJ1-2	.	TRBV25-1	ASSVGQGNYGYT
TRBJ1-2	.	TRBV5-1	ASSLGGEGYT
TRBJ1-2	.	TRBV27	ASSLRPDTSYT
TRBJ1-1	.	TRBV27	ASSLVRGLTEAF
TRBJ1-5	.	TRBV10-3	AITLRHVNQPQH
TRBJ1-5	.	TRBV7-2	ASSLAGASSNQPQH
TRBJ1-5	.	TRBV19	ASSMKGLVSQH
TRBJ2-3	.	TRBV27	ASSYQFTGTSDLARRDTQY
TRBJ2-7	.	TRBV11-3	ASSQTGTYEQY
TRBJ2-3	.	TRBV7-9	ASSYSRREPTDTQY
TRBJ1-3	.	TRBV28	ASSLVVGGDRGRGNTIY
TRBJ2-7	.	TRBV11-2	ASSLSGYEQY
TRBJ1-6	.	TRBV5-5	ASSLEPPASLLH
TRBJ2-2	.	TRBV27	ASSFYRGGDTGELF
TRBJ1-6	once	TRBV28	AVEGQGNSPLH
TRBJ1-6	.	TRBV7-2	ASSRQGPSSYNSPLH
TRBJ2-3	.	TRBV5-1	ASSYGSGDTQY
TRBJ1-1	.	TRBV6-5	ASSPPQGANHDAF
TRBJ2-1	.	TRBV19	ASSNYLAGYSAAYNEQF
TRBJ1-3	.	TRBV9	ASSVAAGAGNTIY
TRBJ2-1	.	TRBV9	ASSVDLAGGGNEQF
TRBJ1-6	.	TRBV11-2	ASSRQLENSPLH
TRBJ2-7	.	TRBV5-8	ASSFGTEYEQY
TRBJ2-7	.	TRBV5-1	ASSFGTGATYEQY
TRBJ1-6	.	TRBV13	ASSPGRDREYSPLH
TRBJ1-6	.	TRBV18	ASSPQGYNSPLH
TRBJ1-1	.	TRBV13	ASSFQRGTEAF
TRBJ2-1	.	TRBV11-1	ASSQLGGNEQF
TRBJ1-3	.	TRBV19	ASSPQGTAGPRNTIY
TRBJ2-1	.	TRBV4-3	ASSQDVSGRGAYNEQF
TRBJ2-5	.	TRBV28	ASSLVGSSGSQETQY